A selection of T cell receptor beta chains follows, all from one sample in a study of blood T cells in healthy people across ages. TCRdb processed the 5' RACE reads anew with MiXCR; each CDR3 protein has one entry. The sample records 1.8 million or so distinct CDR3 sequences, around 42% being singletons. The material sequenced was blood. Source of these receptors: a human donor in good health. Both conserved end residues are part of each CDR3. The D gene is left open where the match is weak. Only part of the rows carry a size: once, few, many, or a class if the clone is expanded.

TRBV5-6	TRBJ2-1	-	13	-	TGTGCCAGCAGCTTTACAGCCTACAATGAGCAGTTCTTC	CASSFTAYNEQFF
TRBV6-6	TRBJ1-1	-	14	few	TGTGCCAGCAGTTACGGGCACTTGAACACTGAAGCTTTCTTT	CASSYGHLNTEAFF
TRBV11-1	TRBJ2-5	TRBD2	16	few	TGTGCCAGCAGCATCGCTAGCGGGGGGTTCCAAGAGACCCAGTACTTC	CASSIASGGFQETQYF
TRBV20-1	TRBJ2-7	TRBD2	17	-	TGCAGTGCTGCAGGACTAGCGGGGGGGCCTGTCGCCCACGAGCAGTACTTC	CSAAGLAGGPVAHEQYF
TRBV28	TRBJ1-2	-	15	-	TGTGCCAGCAGTCCGAACCTCGGGACAACCTATGGCTACACCTTC	CASSPNLGTTYGYTF
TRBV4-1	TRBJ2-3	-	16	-	TGCGCCAGCAGCCAAGATAAGACGGGGGATACAGATACGCAGTATTTT	CASSQDKTGDTDTQYF
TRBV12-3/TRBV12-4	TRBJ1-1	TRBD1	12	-	TGTGCCAGCAGTGGGGGACAGATAGAAGCTTTCTTT	CASSGGQIEAFF
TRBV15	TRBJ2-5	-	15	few	TGTGCCACCGGCAGAGATAGGTATTCAGGAGAGACCCAGTACTTC	CATGRDRYSGETQYF
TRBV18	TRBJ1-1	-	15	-	TGTGCCAGCTCACCGGGGGCTGGGAGCAACGGTGAAGCTTTCTTT	CASSPGAGSNGEAFF
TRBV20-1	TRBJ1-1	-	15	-	TGCAGTGCTAGAGATCGCACGTACATGAACACTGAAGCTTTCTTT	CSARDRTYMNTEAFF
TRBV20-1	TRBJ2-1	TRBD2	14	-	TGCAGTGCGGCCGGGACTAGGTCCTACAATGAGCAGTTCTTC	CSAAGTRSYNEQFF
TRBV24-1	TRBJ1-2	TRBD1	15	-	TGTGCCACCAGTGACCGGACAGGGGACGGGAATGGCTACACCTTC	CATSDRTGDGNGYTF
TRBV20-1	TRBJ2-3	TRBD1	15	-	TGCAGTGCTAACCGACAGGGGGTGAGCACAGATACGCAGTATTTT	CSANRQGVSTDTQYF
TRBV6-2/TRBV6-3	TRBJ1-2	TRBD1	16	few	TGTGCCAGCAGTCGGCTTCCGGGACAGGGTGCGAATGGCTACACCTTC	CASSRLPGQGANGYTF
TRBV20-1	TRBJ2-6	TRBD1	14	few	TGCAGTGCTACCACAGGGGCTGGGGCCAACGTCCTGACTTTC	CSATTGAGANVLTF
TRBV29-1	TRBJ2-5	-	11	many	TGCAGCGTTGAAGGGGAGGAGACCCAGTACTTC	CSVEGEETQYF
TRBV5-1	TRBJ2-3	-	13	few	TGCGCCAGCAGCTTGTATTGGGGGTCACTGCAGTATTTT	CASSLYWGSLQYF
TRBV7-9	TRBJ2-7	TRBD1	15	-	TGTGCCAGCAGCGCCGACAGGGGGCGATACTGGGAGCAGTACTTC	CASSADRGRYWEQYF
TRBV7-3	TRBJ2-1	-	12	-	TGTGCCAGCAGCTCGACACGTCATGAGCAGTTCTTC	CASSSTRHEQFF
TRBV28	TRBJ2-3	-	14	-	TGTGCCAGCAGTTACCCAGGCCGCACAGATACGCAGTATTTT	CASSYPGRTDTQYF
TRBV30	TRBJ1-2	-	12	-	TGTGCCTTGGGGGCCCTGCTCTATGGCTACACCTTC	CALGALLYGYTF
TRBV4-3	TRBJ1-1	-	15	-	TGCGCCAGCAGCCCTGGGGGAGATGATGGGACTGAAGCTTTCTTT	CASSPGGDDGTEAFF
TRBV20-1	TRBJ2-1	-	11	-	TGCAGTGCTAGAGGAGAGGATGAGCAGTTCTTC	CSARGEDEQFF
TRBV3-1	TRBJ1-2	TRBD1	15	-	TGTGCCAGCAGCCAAGGAGTGACAGGGCCCTCAGGCTACACCTTC	CASSQGVTGPSGYTF
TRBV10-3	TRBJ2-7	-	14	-	TGTGCCACCCGATTGACCGTTTCCTCCTACGAGCAGTACTTC	CATRLTVSSYEQYF
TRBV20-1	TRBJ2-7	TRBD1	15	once	TGCAGTGCTAGAGGTCATGAGGGGGCTGGCTACGAGCAGTACTTC	CSARGHEGAGYEQYF
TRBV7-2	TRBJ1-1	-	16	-	TGTGCCAGCAGCCCTAGAGGACAGTTCATGAACACTGAAGCTTTCTTT	CASSPRGQFMNTEAFF
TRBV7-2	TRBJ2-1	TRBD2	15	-	TGTGCCAGCAGCTTAACTAGCGAGGGGCACAATGAGCAGTTCTTC	CASSLTSEGHNEQFF
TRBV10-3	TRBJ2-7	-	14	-	TGTGCCATCAACAAGGCTTCGCACTACAATGAGCAGTACTTC	CAINKASHYNEQYF
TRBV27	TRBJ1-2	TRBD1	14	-	TGTGCCAGCAGTTCCGACGACAGGGGAGTTGGCTACACCTTC	CASSSDDRGVGYTF
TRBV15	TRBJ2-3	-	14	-	TGTGCCACCAGCATCGGGACTAGCACAGATACGCAGTATTTT	CATSIGTSTDTQYF
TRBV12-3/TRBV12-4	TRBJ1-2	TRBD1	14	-	TGTGCCAGCAGTTTTTCACAGGGGGCCCATGGCTACACCTTC	CASSFSQGAHGYTF
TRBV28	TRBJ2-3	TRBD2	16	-	TGTGCCAGCAGTTCGGCTGGCGGGGGAGGCGCAGATACGCAGTATTTT	CASSSAGGGGADTQYF
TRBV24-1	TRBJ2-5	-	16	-	TGTGCCACCAGTGATCTCAGCGGAGGGGGTGCAGAGACCCAGTACTTC	CATSDLSGGGAETQYF
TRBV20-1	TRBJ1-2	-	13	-	TGCAGTGCTAGAGTGGGGTTCGACTATGGCTACACCTTC	CSARVGFDYGYTF
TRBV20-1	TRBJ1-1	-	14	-	TGCAGTGCTAGAGATAGAGGCAGAATCACTGGAGCTTTCTTT	CSARDRGRITGAFF
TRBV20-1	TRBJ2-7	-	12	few	TGCAGTGCCGAGGGTATAGAGGTCGAGCAGTACTTC	CSAEGIEVEQYF
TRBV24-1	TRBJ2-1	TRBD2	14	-	TGTGCCACCAGTGTTACGGGGGGGGTTGATGAGCAGTTCTTC	CATSVTGGVDEQFF
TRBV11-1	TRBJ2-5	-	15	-	TGTGCCAGCAGCTTAGGAGCCTCCCACCAAGAGACCCAGTACTTC	CASSLGASHQETQYF
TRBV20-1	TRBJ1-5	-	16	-	TGCAGTGCCCCTACACTCTTCACCCCGACAGATCAGCCCCAGCATTTT	CSAPTLFTPTDQPQHF
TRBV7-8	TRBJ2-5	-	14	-	TGTGCCAGCAGCTCGCCGCGGGGTCAAGAGACCCAGTACTTC	CASSSPRGQETQYF
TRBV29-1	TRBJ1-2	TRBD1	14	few	TGCAGCGTTGAAGATCCGGGACAGGGCTGGGGCTACACCTTC	CSVEDPGQGWGYTF
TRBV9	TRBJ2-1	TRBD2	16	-	TGTGCCAGCAGCGTACGGGGAGGGCGGGGCAACGATGAGCAGTTCTTC	CASSVRGGRGNDEQFF
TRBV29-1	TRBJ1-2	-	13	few	TGCAGCGTTGAAAGCCTGATGAGGGGTGGCTACACCTTC	CSVESLMRGGYTF
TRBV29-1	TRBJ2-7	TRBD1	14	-	TGCAGCGCCGCGGGACAGGCGAGCTCCTACAAGCAGTACTTC	CSAAGQASSYKQYF
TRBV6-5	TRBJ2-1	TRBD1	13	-	TGTGCCAGCAGTTATGACAGGGCCAATGAGCAGTTCTTC	CASSYDRANEQFF
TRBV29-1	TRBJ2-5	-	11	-	TGCAGCGTTGTAACTTTGGAGACCCAGTACTTC	CSVVTLETQYF
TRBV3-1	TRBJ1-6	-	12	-	TGTGCCAGCAGCCTCCACCCTTCACCCCTCCACTTT	CASSLHPSPLHF
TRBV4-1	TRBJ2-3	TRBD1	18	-	TGCGCCAGCAGCCAAGATTCCCCGGACAGGTTCCTTGGAGATACGCAGTATTTT	CASSQDSPDRFLGDTQYF
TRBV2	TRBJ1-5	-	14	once	TGTGCCAGCAGTGCTGTCCCTTTCGGACAGCCCCAGCATTTT	CASSAVPFGQPQHF
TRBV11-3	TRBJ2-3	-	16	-	TGTGCCAGCAGCTTAGGCGAAGGGGAGATAATGGATACGCAGTATTTT	CASSLGEGEIMDTQYF